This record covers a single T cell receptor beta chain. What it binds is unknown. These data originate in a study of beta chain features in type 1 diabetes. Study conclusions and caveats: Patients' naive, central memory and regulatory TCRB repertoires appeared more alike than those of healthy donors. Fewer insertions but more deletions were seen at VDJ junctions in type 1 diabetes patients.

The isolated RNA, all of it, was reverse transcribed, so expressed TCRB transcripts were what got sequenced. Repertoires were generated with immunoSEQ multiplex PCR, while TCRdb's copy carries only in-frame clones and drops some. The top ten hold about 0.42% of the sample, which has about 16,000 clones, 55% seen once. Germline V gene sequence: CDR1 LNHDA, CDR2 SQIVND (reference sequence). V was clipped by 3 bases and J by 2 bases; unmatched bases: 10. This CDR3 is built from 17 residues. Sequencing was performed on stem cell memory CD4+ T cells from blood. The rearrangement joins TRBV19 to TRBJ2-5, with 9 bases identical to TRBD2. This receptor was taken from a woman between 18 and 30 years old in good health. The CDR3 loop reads CASSIPPRTSDQETQYF. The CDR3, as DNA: TGTGCCAGTAGTATCCCCCCCCGGACTAGCGATCAAGAGACCCAGTACTTC.